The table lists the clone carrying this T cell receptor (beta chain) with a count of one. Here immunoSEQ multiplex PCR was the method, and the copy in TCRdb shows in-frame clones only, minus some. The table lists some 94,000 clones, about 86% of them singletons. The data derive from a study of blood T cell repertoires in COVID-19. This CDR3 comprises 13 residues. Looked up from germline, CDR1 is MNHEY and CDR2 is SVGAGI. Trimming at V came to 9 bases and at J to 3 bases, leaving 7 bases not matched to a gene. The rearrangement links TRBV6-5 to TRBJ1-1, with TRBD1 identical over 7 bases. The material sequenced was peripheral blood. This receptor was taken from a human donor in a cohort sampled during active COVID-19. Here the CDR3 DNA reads TGTGCCAGTCGGGACAGTCGGGACACTGAAGCTTTCTTT. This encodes CASRDSRDTEAFF.